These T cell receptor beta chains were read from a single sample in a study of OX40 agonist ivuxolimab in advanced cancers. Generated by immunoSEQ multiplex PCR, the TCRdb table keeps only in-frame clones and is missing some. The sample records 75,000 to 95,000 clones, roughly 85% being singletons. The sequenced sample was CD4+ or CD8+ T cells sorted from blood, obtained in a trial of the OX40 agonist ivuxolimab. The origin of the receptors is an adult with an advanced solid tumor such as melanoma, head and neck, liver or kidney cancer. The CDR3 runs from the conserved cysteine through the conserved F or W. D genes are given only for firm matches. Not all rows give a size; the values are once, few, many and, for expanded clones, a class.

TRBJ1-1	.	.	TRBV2	CASSAGTMNTEAFF	TGTGCCAGCAGTGCAGGGACAATGAACACTGAAGCTTTCTTT
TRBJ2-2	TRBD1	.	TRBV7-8	CASSLTGRELFF	TGTGCCAGCAGCTTGACAGGGCGGGAGCTGTTTTTT
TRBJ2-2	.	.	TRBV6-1	CASSNPPTLTGELFF	TGTGCCAGCAGTAACCCCCCGACACTCACCGGGGAGCTGTTTTTT
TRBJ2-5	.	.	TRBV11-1	CASSLHSQETQYF	TGTGCCAGCAGCTTACACAGCCAAGAGACCCAGTACTTC
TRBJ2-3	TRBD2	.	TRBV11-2	CASSLEASGIGGTDTQYF	TGTGCCAGCAGCTTAGAGGCTAGCGGGATTGGGGGCACAGATACGCAGTATTTT
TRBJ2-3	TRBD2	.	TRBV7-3	CASSPRGGGTDTQYF	TGTGCCAGCAGCCCGCGCGGGGGAGGCACAGATACGCAGTATTTT
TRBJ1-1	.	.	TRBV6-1	CASSEAGGNTEAFF	TGTGCCAGCAGTGAAGCAGGGGGAAACACTGAAGCTTTCTTT
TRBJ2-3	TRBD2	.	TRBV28	CASSFFSASGYTDTQYF	TGTGCCAGCAGTTTTTTTAGCGCTAGCGGCTACACAGATACGCAGTATTTT
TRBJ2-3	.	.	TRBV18	CASTPYRADTQYF	TGTGCCAGCACCCCTTACAGGGCAGATACGCAGTATTTT
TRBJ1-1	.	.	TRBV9	CASSVMGTGGEAFF	TGTGCCAGCAGCGTAATGGGCACCGGGGGAGAAGCTTTCTTT
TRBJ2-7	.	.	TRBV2	CASSEQGRTYEQHF	TGTGCCAGCAGTGAACAGGGCAGGACCTACGAGCAGCACTTC
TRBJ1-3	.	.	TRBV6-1	CASSEASAISGNTIYF	TGTGCCAGCAGTGAAGCGTCGGCCATCTCTGGAAACACCATATATTTT
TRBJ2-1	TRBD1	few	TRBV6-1	CASGMGQRYNEQFF	TGTGCCAGCGGGATGGGACAGCGCTACAATGAGCAGTTCTTC
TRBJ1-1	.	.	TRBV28	CASSTLPGSTEAFF	TGTGCCAGCAGCACCCTCCCGGGAAGCACTGAAGCTTTCTTT
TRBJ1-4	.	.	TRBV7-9	CASSFSEKLFF	TGTGCCAGCAGCTTTTCCGAAAAACTGTTTTTT
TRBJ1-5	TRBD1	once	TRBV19	CASSSPDRVSNQPQHF	TGTGCCAGTAGTAGTCCAGACAGGGTTAGCAATCAGCCCCAGCATTTT
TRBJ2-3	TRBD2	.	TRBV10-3	CATGTSGDTQYF	TGTGCCACCGGGACTAGCGGAGATACGCAGTATTTT
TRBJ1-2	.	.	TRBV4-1	CASSQAQGLSGGYTF	TGCGCCAGCAGCCAAGCCCAGGGGCTCAGTGGTGGCTACACCTTC
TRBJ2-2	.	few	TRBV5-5	CASSLGQGGTGELFF	TGTGCCAGCAGCTTGGGACAGGGAGGCACCGGGGAGCTGTTTTTT
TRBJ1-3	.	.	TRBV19	CASSIVRTARSTGNTIYF	TGTGCCAGTAGTATAGTTCGGACGGCAAGGTCGACCGGAAACACCATATATTTT
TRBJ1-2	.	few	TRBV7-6	CASSPMGGPEGAYGYTF	TGTGCCAGCAGCCCCATGGGGGGCCCAGAAGGGGCCTATGGCTACACCTTC
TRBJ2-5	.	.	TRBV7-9	CASSFRGEQETQYF	TGTGCCAGCAGCTTCAGGGGGGAGCAAGAGACCCAGTACTTC
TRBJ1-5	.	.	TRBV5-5	CASSFGTPKGQPQHF	TGTGCCAGCAGCTTCGGGACGCCCAAGGGACAGCCCCAGCATTTT
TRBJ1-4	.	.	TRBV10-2	CASSEAGATNEKLFF	TGCGCCAGCAGTGAGGCAGGTGCAACTAATGAAAAACTGTTTTTT
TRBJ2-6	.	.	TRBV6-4	CANPDIPSGANVLTF	TGTGCCAACCCCGACATTCCCTCTGGGGCCAACGTCCTGACTTTC
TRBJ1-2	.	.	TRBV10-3	CAISEPLGQGDGYTF	TGTGCCATCAGTGAGCCGCTGGGGCAGGGAGATGGCTACACCTTC
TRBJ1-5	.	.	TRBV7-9	CASTSGAVGNQPQHF	TGTGCCAGTACCAGCGGGGCCGTAGGGAATCAGCCCCAGCATTTT
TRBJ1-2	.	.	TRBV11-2	CASSLDTYGYTF	TGTGCCAGCAGCTTAGACACCTATGGCTACACCTTC
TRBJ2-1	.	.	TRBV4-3	CASSQDDVRGRIDEQFF	TGCGCCAGCAGCCAAGATGACGTCCGGGGGCGTATCGATGAGCAGTTCTTC
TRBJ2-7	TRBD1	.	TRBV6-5	CASWLGTGSIYEQYF	TGTGCCAGCTGGCTCGGGACAGGGTCTATCTACGAGCAGTACTTC
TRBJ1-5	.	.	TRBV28	CASSFFQRINQPQHF	TGTGCCAGCAGTTTCTTTCAGAGAATTAATCAGCCCCAGCATTTT